This TCR beta chain stems from a study of cytomegalovirus exposure and HLA in healthy donors. Findings and limits, study-wide: It was assumed in the presence/absence analyses that sequencing depth was roughly uniform across donors. For most TCR sequences rarity was the rule, although some public TCRs occurred in many donors.

This PCR relied on a set of 60 Vbeta primers and 13 Jbeta primers. TCRdb's copy holds only in-frame clones and misses some; the assay was immunoSEQ multiplex PCR. The sample holds 150,000 to 200,000 clones, roughly four fifths seen once. About this clone: The antigen remains undetermined.

V was trimmed by 0 bases and J by 0 bases, leaving 10 bases between them. Germline V gene sequence: CDR1 SGHRS, CDR2 YFSETQ. CDR3 size: 16 residues. The specimen sequenced was PBMCs. The chain uses TRBV5-1 and TRBJ2-4; tentatively, D is TRBD2 (6 bases). The source of this sequence is a woman aged 30 to 39 in good health and CMV-seronegative. The DNA of the CDR3 is TGCGCCAGCAGCTTGGAAGGGCGGGGAGCCAAAAACATTCAGTACTTC. Translation: CASSLEGRGAKNIQYF.